Shown below are 4 T cell receptor beta chains from a single sample sequenced in a study of T cells after yellow fever vaccination. Via MiXCR, TCRdb re-called the 5' RACE reads, giving one row per CDR3 protein. The table shows 500,000 to 650,000 distinct CDR3 sequences, with approximately 13% occurring only once. Here the sequenced sample was PBMCs, taken on the day of the yellow fever booster vaccination. All receptors come from a young man who received the YFV17D yellow fever vaccine.

The chain links TRBV10-3 to TRBJ2-5; perhaps TRBD2 as D (6 bases). Germline CDR1 ENHRY, CDR2 SYGVKD. The CDR3 is made up of 14 amino acids. Trimming cost V 8 bases and J 7 bases, with 20 bases left between them. This CDR3 reads CAISGTPIQWTQYF. The CDR3 nucleotides read TGTGCCATCTCCGGGACTCCGATACAGTGGACCCAGTACTTC.

This clonotype was observed a few times. The J gene is TRBJ2-1, the V gene TRBV9, with a tentative D call TRBD2 (6 bases). V was shortened by 0 bases and J by 8 bases, with 12 bases between the two germline ends. CDR3 length: 14 amino acids. CDR1 and CDR2 (germline): SGDLS, YYNGEE. CDR3 coding DNA: TGTGCCAGCAGCGTAGCTTTGCGGGAATATGAGCAGTTCTTC. Translating gives CASSVALREYEQFF.

This clonotype has at least ten counts. The chain joins TRBV5-1 to TRBJ2-7; a weak D match, TRBD2 (5 bases). V lost 0 bases, J lost 2 bases, and 12 bases lay in between. This CDR3 region has 15 residues. CDR1 is SGHRS, CDR2 YFSETQ, per germline. CDR3 nucleotides: TGCGCCAGCAGCTTGGGGGCGGGCAACGCCTACGAGCAGTACTTC. Its translation is CASSLGAGNAYEQYF.

This rearrangement joins TRBV11-2 to TRBJ2-2; 10 bases agree with TRBD2. Germline V gene sequence: CDR1 SGHAT, CDR2 FQNNGV. V dropped 3 bases and J dropped 2; count of bases not matched to a gene: 9. CDR3 length: 18 amino acids. CDR3 nucleotides: TGTGCCAGCAGCTTTAGGGGTACTAGCGGGACCAACACCGGGGAGCTGTTTTTT. Translated, it gives CASSFRGTSGTNTGELFF.